The subject of this entry is one TCR beta chain. Its binding antigen is unknown. Base qualities are not at hand, and no much larger clone is one base apart. The source of the sample is a study of blood T cells in healthy people across ages (dated by TCRdb to 2014 to 2015). Study-wide context: In model experiments, roughly one uniquely barcoded TCR beta cDNA molecule per two T cells was captured by template switching. To track age-related changes in TCR beta repertoire diversity, the study relied on deep sequencing normalized with unique cDNA molecular identifiers. Four age groups were formed from the donors: young (average about 16 years), middle-aged (more than 35), aged (over 55) and long-lived (less than 85). Donors of different ages were randomly distributed across sequencing lanes to avoid experimental bias. The study analyzed two additional independent replicas of 1 million unique cDNA reads from the same blood draw for two donors, one aged 18 to 29 and one aged 80 or older. Paper-wide results and their limitations: The CMV infection status of donors was not known, potentially confounding age-related changes in expanded clonotypes. Bulk unsorted PBMC profiling prevented conclusive comparison of naive and antigen-experienced compartments. Compared with the aged group, the long-lived group had more naive CD4+ T cells, fewer expanded clones and increased TCR diversity, a pattern suggesting age selection. There was a strong correlation between observed TCR beta diversity and the percentage of naive T cells measured by flow cytometry. Observed TCR beta diversity per million T cells fell roughly linearly with age, and a significant reduction was already apparent by age roughly 40. Estimates of total diversity based on one million sequenced T cells were considered lower bounds and underestimates.

The library was prepared using 5' RACE. The data were produced on an Illumina HiSeq 2500. A second PCR of roughly 7 to 11 cycles was run with a J-beta primer mix and a sample-barcoded 5' primer. A unique molecular identifier was introduced onto each TCR beta cDNA molecule by a template-switch 5' adaptor carrying 12 random nucleotides. Each sample yielded at least 2.5 million CDR3-containing paired-end reads. First-strand cDNA was synthesized from all RNA with the Mint cDNA synthesis kit, primed by a TRBC-specific oligonucleotide. After uracil-DNA glycosylase treatment, a first 18-cycle PCR used universal primers M1SS and BC2_uni_R on all cDNA. As for the original processing: Normalization of each sample was performed by random selection of 1 million high-quality reads, each carrying a distinct molecular identifier. Instead of being binned into consensus sequences, reads with shared molecular identifiers were discarded. MiTCR, with a Q25 quality threshold and the strictest error-elimination algorithm, was used for CDR3 identification, clonotype clustering and error correction. A nonparametric unseen species model with Euler transformation was used to estimate a lower bound on total TCR beta diversity. Using fastp at Q25 and MiXCR, TCRdb reprocessed the public reads and kept productive beta chains. Every CDR3 protein is listed once, alongside the most common genes and DNA of its rows. The V and J calls and clone size are TCRdb's, not the authors'. This sample is represented by about 1.8 million distinct CDR3 sequences; about 50% of them were singletons. The biggest ten clones account for about 2.1% of the sample.

As encoded in the germline V gene, CDR1 is SGHTA while CDR2 is FQGNSA. The CDR3 spans 14 residues, from the cysteine through the phenylalanine. Here the CDR3 DNA is all that survives: 42 bases in frame from base 1. V and J are truncated by 3 bases and 6 bases respectively, leaving an intervening sequence of 9 bases. The donors were 40 or so Caucasian individuals from Russia, aged roughly 6 to 90 years, who were systemically healthy. Each donor gave ten milliliters of peripheral blood, collected into EDTA-treated Vacutainer tubes. PBMCs were isolated by Ficoll-Paque density-gradient centrifugation, with at least 6 million obtained per sample. Trizol reagent was used to extract total RNA from the PBMCs, yielding at least 6 micrograms per sample. Naive CD45RAhigh/CD27high T cell percentages were measured by flow cytometry on a PBMC aliquot from every donor.

The V and J segments used are TRBV7-2 and TRBJ1-6, with the D segment identity uncertain. This TCR was sampled from a woman in her forties in good health. Sequenced sample: blood. In nucleotide form, the sequence is TGTGCCAGCAGCTTGCGAAGAACTAATTCACCCCTCCACTTT. This codes for CASSLRRTNSPLHF.